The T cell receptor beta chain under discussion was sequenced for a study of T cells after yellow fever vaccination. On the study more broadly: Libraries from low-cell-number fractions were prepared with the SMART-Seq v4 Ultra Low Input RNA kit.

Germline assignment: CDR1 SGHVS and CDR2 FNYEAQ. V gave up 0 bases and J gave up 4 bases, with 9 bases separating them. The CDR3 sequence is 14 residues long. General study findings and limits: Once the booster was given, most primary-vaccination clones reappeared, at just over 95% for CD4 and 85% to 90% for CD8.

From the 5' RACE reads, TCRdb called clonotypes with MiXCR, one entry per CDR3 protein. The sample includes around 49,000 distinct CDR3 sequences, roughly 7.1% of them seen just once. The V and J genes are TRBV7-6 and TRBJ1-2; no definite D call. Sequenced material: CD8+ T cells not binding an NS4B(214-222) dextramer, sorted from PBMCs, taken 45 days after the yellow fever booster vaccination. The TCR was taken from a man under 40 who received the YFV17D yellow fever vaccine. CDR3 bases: TGTGCCAGCAGCTTAGCTGAAAACCTCTATGGCTACACCTTC. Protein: CASSLAENLYGYTF.